What follows describes a single TCR beta chain. What it binds is not known. TCR beta was sequenced from blood CD8+ and CD4+ T cells. Negative isolation yielded the CD8+ and CD4+ T cells, while FACS enriched the TEMRA cells. The sample originates from a study of CD8 T cells in Susac syndrome. Findings and limits, study-wide: The TCR sequencing and HLA analysis in the study involved a relatively small number of individuals, as the study acknowledged.

V lost 3 bases, J lost 3 bases, and 5 bases stayed unmatched. Looked up from germline, CDR1 is MNHEY and CDR2 is SMNVEV (reference sequence). The CDR3 spans 14 residues. cDNA came from roughly 0.53 to 1 ug RNA primed by random hexamers. Multiplex PCR with immunoSEQ amplified the TCR beta CDR3 across 54 Vbeta and 13 Jbeta. MiXCR, applied by TCRdb to the immunoSEQ multiplex PCR reads, yields one record per CDR3 protein. The sample has fewer than 300,000 distinct CDR3 sequences; approximately 85% are singletons. The receptor's source is a human donor with multiple sclerosis. Sequenced input: CD8+ T cells from PBMCs. This sequence joins TRBV27 and TRBJ2-7, with 7 bases aligning to TRBD1. The CDR3 protein is CASSFAQGFYEQYF. CDR3 DNA sequence: TGTGCCAGCAGTTTTGCACAGGGGTTCTACGAGCAGTACTTC.